Below, 24 T cell receptor beta chains from the same sample are listed, as sequenced in a study of shared clonotypes between healthy human individuals. The naive CD8 subset, CD45RO-negative cells positively selected for CCR7, excluded terminally differentiated effector memory CD45RA+ cells. Libraries were prepared by immunoSEQ multiplex PCR; TCRdb keeps only in-frame clonotypes and omits some of them. The table records around 2,100,000 clones, about 95% of them present only once. The sample taken for sequencing was naive CD8+ T cells sorted from blood. These receptors came from a man younger than 35 in good health.

CDR3 amino acids: CASSDASGGRYNEQFF. The DNA for the CDR3 is TGTGCCAGCAGTGACGCGTCAGGGGGCAGGTACAATGAGCAGTTCTTC. The chain uses TRBV2 and TRBJ2-1, with 8 bases matching TRBD1. J gave up 4 bases and V 3 bases, and 8 bases lay outside the gene matches. Germline V gene data show CDR1 as SNHLY and CDR2 as FYNNEI. The length of the CDR3 is 16 residues.

The CDR3 coding sequence is TGTGCCAGCAGCCCCCGGGACCTAGGGAACACTGAAGCTTTCTTT. It is translated as CASSPRDLGNTEAFF. This chain links TRBV5-6 with TRBJ1-1; TRBD1 is a possible D gene (5 bases). In germline, CDR1 is SGHDT, CDR2 YYEEEE. The CDR3 runs to 15 residues. V was cut by 4 bases and J by 1 base, with 14 bases left in between.

The V and J genes are TRBV5-4 and TRBJ2-1, with D possibly TRBD2 on 5 matching bases. The CDR3 contains 14 residues. Germline V gives CDR1 SGHNT, CDR2 YYREEE (reference sequence). V was trimmed by 4 bases and J by 0 bases, leaving 8 bases between them. CDR3 DNA sequence: TGTGCCAGCAGCCAGGAGGACTCCTACAATGAGCAGTTCTTC. Translated, it gives CASSQEDSYNEQFF.

About this clone itself: The sample holds other DNA sequences that translate to the same CDR3. The chain couples TRBV2 to TRBJ1-5; D is unresolved. This CDR3 has 15 amino acids. With 1 base removed from V and 0 bases from J, the gap between germline ends came to 7 bases. Per the germline V gene, CDR1 is SNHLY and CDR2 is FYNNEI. CDR3 residues: CASSEGSYSNQPQHF. The DNA for the CDR3 is TGTGCCAGCAGTGAAGGTAGCTATAGCAATCAGCCCCAGCATTTT. The full variable domain, in which reference TRBV2 and TRBJ1-5 provide the parts outside the CDR3, is EPEVTQTPSHQVTQMGQEVILRCVPISNHLYFYWYRQILGQKVEFLVSFYNNEISEKSEIFDDQFSVERPDGSNFTLKIRSTKLEDSAMYFCASSEGSYSNQPQHFGDGTRLSIL.

The rearrangement links TRBV30 to TRBJ1-3; perhaps TRBD1 as D (5 bases). The CDR3 is made up of 14 amino acids. V lost 0 bases, J lost 3 bases, and 9 bases lay in between. Germline CDR1 GTSNPN, CDR2 SVGIG (reference sequence). CDR3 amino acids: CAWSVLGVGNTIYF. CDR3 sequence (DNA): TGTGCCTGGAGTGTACTAGGGGTTGGAAACACCATATATTTT. Full variable domain (outside the CDR3, taken from reference TRBV30 and TRBJ1-3): SQTIHQWPATLVQPVGSPLSLECTVEGTSNPNLYWYRQAAGRGLQLLFYSVGIGQISSEVPQNLSASRPQDRQFILSSKKLLLSDSGFYLCAWSVLGVGNTIYFGEGSWLTVV.

A remark on this clone: Different DNA sequences within this sample yield the same CDR3. The chain employs TRBV9 and TRBJ1-1; D gene ambiguous. Germline V gene sequence: CDR1 SGDLS, CDR2 YYNGEE. The CDR3 has 13 residues. The germline V and J ends were trimmed by 0 bases and 4 bases, with 7 bases remaining between them. The CDR3 is CASSVESGTEAFF. CDR3 sequence (DNA): TGTGCCAGCAGCGTAGAGTCGGGCACTGAAGCTTTCTTT.

This clone appeared a single time. J is TRBJ1-1 and V is TRBV27; possibly TRBD1 for D (5 bases). The germline V gene has CDR1 MNHEY and CDR2 SMNVEV (reference sequence). This CDR3 spans 17 amino acids. V lost 1 base, J lost 3 bases, and 18 bases lay in between. This CDR3 reads CASSLLDILIGDTEAFF. The CDR3 DNA reads as TGTGCCAGCAGTTTATTGGACATTCTGATCGGGGACACTGAAGCTTTCTTT.

The chain uses TRBV19 and TRBJ2-7; the D call may be TRBD1 or TRBD2 (7 bases each). Germline V gives CDR1 LNHDA, CDR2 SQIVND (reference sequence). Trimming took off 7 bases at V and 2 bases at J, with 18 bases between the two ends. The CDR3 length is 15 residues. The CDR3 DNA follows: TGTGCCAGTACCCCAAGGGGAGGGGGCCCCTACGAGCAGTACTTC. Amino acids: CASTPRGGGPYEQYF.

This rearrangement joins TRBV4-3 to TRBJ2-1; 7 bases are shared with TRBD1. Trimming cost V 2 bases and J 5 bases; bases outside gene matches: 9. The CDR3 spans 16 residues. CDR1 LGHNA and CDR2 YSLEER come from the germline V gene. CDR3: CASSQLFTGTDNEQFF. CDR3 sequence (DNA): TGCGCCAGCAGCCAACTTTTCACCGGGACAGACAATGAGCAGTTCTTC.

The V and J genes are TRBV5-1 and TRBJ1-3, with D maybe TRBD1 (6 bases). Germline V gives CDR1 SGHRS, CDR2 YFSETQ. V was clipped by 4 bases and J by 5 bases, with 22 bases between them. This CDR3 region has 17 residues. DNA of the CDR3: TGCGCCAGCAGCCTCCTGAGGCGGGACACGGAAAGAAACACCATATATTTT. Its protein product is CASSLLRRDTERNTIYF.

The chain has TRBV6-5 and TRBJ2-7; 7 bases map to TRBD2. The CDR3 length is 16 residues. Germline CDR1 reads MNHEY; CDR2 reads SVGAGI. Losses at the gene ends were 0 bases for V and 4 bases for J; bases not matched to a gene: 9. In nucleotides, the CDR3 is TGTGCCAGCAGTTACTCGGTAGGGCGGGAGACATACGAGCAGTACTTC. Its translation: CASSYSVGRETYEQYF.

The chain links TRBV6-5 to TRBJ2-7; no reliable D call. CDR1 and CDR2 from the germline V gene are MNHEY and SVGAGI. The CDR3 is made up of 13 amino acids. V gave up 0 bases and J gave up 3 bases, with 6 bases separating them. As DNA, the CDR3 is TGTGCCAGCAGTTACTCGACCCTCTACGAGCAGTACTTC. It is translated as CASSYSTLYEQYF.

DNA of the CDR3: TGCGCCAGCAGCCAGAGGGGACAGGGGCTAGGCTACACCTTC. It is translated as CASSQRGQGLGYTF. J is TRBJ1-2 and V is TRBV4-1; TRBD1 matches 10 bases. V lost 3 bases and J lost 8; bases outside the gene matches: 6. The CDR3 has 14 residues. Germline values: CDR1 MGHRA, CDR2 YSYEKL.

This chain uses TRBV11-2 with TRBJ2-3; D gene ambiguous. Trimming cost V 2 bases and J 6 bases, with 6 bases left between them. CDR3 length equals 12 residues. CDR1 and CDR2 from the germline V gene are SGHAT and FQNNGV. The CDR3 reads CASSLFVDTQYF. CDR3 sequence (DNA): TGTGCCAGCAGCTTATTCGTGGATACGCAGTATTTT.

The chain recombines TRBV29-1 with TRBJ2-7; D is perhaps TRBD1 or TRBD2 (6 bases each). Trimming shortened V by 1 base and J by 1 base, and 20 bases separated the two germline ends. This CDR3 contains 17 residues. Germline CDR1 reads SQVTM; CDR2 reads ANQGSEA. The CDR3 spells CSVEGSTNKGGSYEQYF. CDR3 sequence (DNA): TGCAGCGTTGAAGGGTCGACAAATAAGGGGGGATCCTACGAGCAGTACTTC.

This clone has just one count. The chain is built from TRBV6-6 and TRBJ1-1, with D unclear. In germline, CDR1 is MNHNY, CDR2 SVGAGI (reference sequence). The V and J ends lost 0 bases and 1 base respectively, with 6 bases between them. The CDR3 extends over 14 amino acids. The CDR3 region is CASSYSPQNTEAFF. The CDR3 coding sequence is TGTGCCAGCAGTTACTCGCCTCAGAACACTGAAGCTTTCTTT.

The V and J genes are TRBV19 and TRBJ2-4, with 8 bases matching TRBD2. The length of the CDR3 is 16 residues. The junction had 7 bases not matched to a gene; V was cut back by 5 bases and J by 1 base. Germline V gene sequence: CDR1 LNHDA, CDR2 SQIVND (reference sequence). The CDR3 coding sequence is TGTGCCAGTAGTGGCCGGGGGGGGCTTGCCAAAAACATTCAGTACTTC. This encodes CASSGRGGLAKNIQYF.

V gene TRBV30 combines with J gene TRBJ1-5; D may be TRBD1 (5 bases). Germline V gives CDR1 GTSNPN, CDR2 SVGIG (reference sequence). Trimming cost V 3 bases and J 6 bases, with 12 bases left between them. The CDR3 runs to 13 residues. CDR3 in amino acids: CAWSSGQGQPQHF. The DNA for the CDR3 is TGTGCCTGGAGCTCGGGTCAGGGTCAGCCCCAGCATTTT.

The chain carries TRBV7-2 and TRBJ2-3, with unresolved D. The V end was cut by 5 bases, the J end by 4 bases, with 25 bases between. The CDR3 is 18 residues long. Per the germline V gene, CDR1 is SGHTA and CDR2 is FQGNSA. CDR3 amino acids: CASSPKGTHFFDADTQYF. The CDR3 region has the DNA TGTGCCAGCAGCCCAAAGGGAACCCACTTCTTCGACGCAGATACGCAGTATTTT. Full variable domain (outside the CDR3, taken from reference TRBV7-2 and TRBJ2-3): GAGVSQSPSNKVTEKGKDVELRCDPISGHTALYWYRQSLGQGLEFLIYFQGNSAPDKSGLPSDRFSAERTGGSVSTLTIQRTQQEDSAVYLCASSPKGTHFFDADTQYFGPGTRLTVL.

This clone was recorded only once. J is TRBJ2-2 and V is TRBV6-5; D is uncertain. V lost 0 bases and J 7 bases, leaving 9 bases between the germline ends. CDR3 length: 14 residues. CDR1 is MNHEY and CDR2 is SVGAGI in the germline V gene. CDR3 protein: CASSYSTWGGELFF. CDR3 DNA: TGTGCCAGCAGTTACTCGACATGGGGCGGGGAGCTGTTTTTT.

The chain carries TRBV30 and TRBJ1-2; 7 bases are a match to TRBD1. Germline V gives CDR1 GTSNPN, CDR2 SVGIG (reference sequence). The length of the CDR3 is 14 residues. Trimming removed 0 bases from V and 5 bases from J; junction bases left unmatched: 6. CDR3 in DNA: TGTGCCTGGAGTGTGAGACAGGGTGCATATGGCTACACCTTC. This codes for CAWSVRQGAYGYTF.

This chain connects TRBV27 to TRBJ1-1; 9 positions agree with TRBD1. The CDR3 has 14 amino acids. CDR1 MNHEY and CDR2 SMNVEV come from the germline V gene (reference sequence). Trimming took 5 bases from V and 7 from J; bases not matched to a gene: 8. The CDR3 region has the DNA TGTGCCAGCAGTCTACAACAGGGGGCGGGTGAAGCTTTCTTT. It encodes CASSLQQGAGEAFF.

The chain employs TRBV11-2 and TRBJ1-4; no clear D gene. Germline V gives CDR1 SGHAT, CDR2 FQNNGV. This CDR3 region has 17 residues. V shed 2 bases and J shed 0 bases, with 13 bases lying between them. CDR3 DNA: TGTGCCAGCAGCTTAACACGTGGAACAGCAACTAATGAAAAACTGTTTTTT. It specifies CASSLTRGTATNEKLFF.

V usage is TRBV4-2 and J usage is TRBJ1-6; D is ambiguous. With 3 bases removed from V and 10 bases from J, the gap between germline ends came to 16 bases. CDR1 is LGHNA, CDR2 YNFKEQ, per germline. CDR3 length: 15 amino acids. CDR3 sequence (DNA): TGTGCCAGCAGCCAGATGATGAATGGCGCCTCACCCCTCCACTTT. This sequence encodes CASSQMMNGASPLHF.